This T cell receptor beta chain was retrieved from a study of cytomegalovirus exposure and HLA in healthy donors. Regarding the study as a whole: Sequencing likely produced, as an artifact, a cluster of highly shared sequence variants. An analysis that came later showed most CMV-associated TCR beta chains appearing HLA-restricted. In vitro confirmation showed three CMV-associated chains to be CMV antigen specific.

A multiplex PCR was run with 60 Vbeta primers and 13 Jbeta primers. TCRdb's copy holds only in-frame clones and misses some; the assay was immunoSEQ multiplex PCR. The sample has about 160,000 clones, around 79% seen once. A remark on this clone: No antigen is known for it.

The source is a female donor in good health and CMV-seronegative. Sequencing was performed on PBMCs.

CDR3 sequence (DNA): TGTGCCAGCAGCTTAGTAATCACTGGTGACACTGAAGCTTTCTTT. It codes for CASSLVITGDTEAFF. This chain connects TRBV7-2 to TRBJ1-1, with D unclear. The CDR3 spans 15 residues. Deletions cut 1 base from V and 3 bases from J, with 12 bases between. Germline-derived CDR1 and CDR2 are SGHTA and FQGNSA.